This passage covers 32 T cell receptor beta chains from one sample sequenced in a study of CD8 T cells in Susac syndrome. It was with random hexamers that about 0.45 to 1 ug RNA was reverse transcribed. A single record per CDR3 protein comes from TCRdb applying MiXCR to the immunoSEQ multiplex PCR reads. The sample records 200,000 or so distinct CDR3 sequences, 85% to 95% being singletons. Sequenced material: CD8+ T cells from PBMCs. The receptors were gathered from a human donor with Susac syndrome.

The V and J genes are TRBV7-2 and TRBJ1-2; 7 nucleotides match TRBD1. With 5 bases clipped from V and 8 bases from J, the junction kept 17 bases outside the gene matches. CDR1 and CDR2 (germline): SGHTA, FQGNSA. The CDR3 runs 16 residues. The CDR3 region has the DNA TGTGCCAGCAGCACTCCCCTAGACAGGGTATTTAGGGGCTACACCTTC. As protein: CASSTPLDRVFRGYTF.

The V call is TRBV2, the J call TRBJ2-1; no clear D gene. The germline V and J ends were trimmed by 8 bases and 8 bases, with 16 bases remaining between them. CDR3 size: 13 residues. CDR1 is SNHLY, CDR2 FYNNEI, per germline. The CDR3 bases are TGTGCCAGCGTTAGACTCATCGATGATGAGCAGTTCTTC. This gives the protein CASVRLIDDEQFF.

CDR3 amino acids: CASSIVGLSLGAFF. CDR3 bases: TGTGCCAGTAGTATAGTGGGACTTTCACTTGGGGCGTTCTTC. This sequence joins TRBV19 and TRBJ2-1; a weak D match, TRBD2 (6 bases). V was trimmed by 1 base and J by 15 bases, leaving 19 bases between them. The CDR3 length is 14 residues. Germline assignment: CDR1 LNHDA and CDR2 SQIVND (reference sequence).

V gene TRBV7-8 combines with J gene TRBJ2-1; 9 bases map to TRBD1. The length of the CDR3 is 20 residues. Per germline, CDR1 SGHVS and CDR2 FQNEAQ. The junction had 19 bases not matched to a gene; V was cut back by 5 bases and J by 2 bases. The CDR3 DNA is TGTGCCAGCAGCCTTGGTGGGAGACAGGGGGGTGGAGAGACCTACAATGAGCAGTTCTTC. It is translated as CASSLGGRQGGGETYNEQFF. The entire variable domain, with the rest obtained from reference TRBV7-8 and TRBJ2-1, is as follows: GAGVSQSPRYKVAKRGQDVALRCDPISGHVSLFWYQQALGQGPEFLTYFQNEAQLDKSGLPSDRFFAERPEGSVSTLKIQRTQQEDSAVYLCASSLGGRQGGGETYNEQFFGPGTRLTVL.

This chain connects TRBV20-1 to TRBJ2-7; possibly TRBD1 for D (5 bases). The V end was cut by 0 bases, the J end by 2 bases, with 8 bases between. The germline V gene encodes CDR1 DFQATT and CDR2 SNEGSKA (reference sequence). The CDR3 covers 13 residues. The CDR3 sequence: CSARETGTYEQYF. DNA of the CDR3: TGCAGTGCTAGAGAAACAGGAACCTACGAGCAGTACTTC.

The rearrangement links TRBV7-8 to TRBJ2-5; TRBD2 matches at 8 bases. Trimming removed 3 bases from V and 5 bases from J; junction bases left unmatched: 8. Germline V lookup: CDR1 SGHVS, CDR2 FQNEAQ. CDR3 length: 15 amino acids. DNA for the CDR3: TGTGCCAGCAGCTTCCCAAAGCGGGAGATTGAGACCCAGTACTTC. This translates into CASSFPKREIETQYF.

The V call is TRBV13, the J call TRBJ1-2, with D perhaps TRBD1 (5 bases). This CDR3 region has 14 residues. Germline CDR1 and CDR2: PRHDT and FYEKMQ (reference sequence). Trimming shortened V by 5 bases and J by 2 bases, and 12 bases separated the two germline ends. As DNA, the CDR3 is TGTGCCAGCAGCGAACCGGGACCGAACTATGGCTACACCTTC. Translating gives CASSEPGPNYGYTF.

V gene TRBV28 combines with J gene TRBJ1-1, with a possible D match to TRBD1 (6 bases). CDR1 MDHEN and CDR2 SYDVKM come from the germline V gene. Trimming left V 5 bases short and J 3 bases short, with 22 bases between. This CDR3 has 17 residues. The CDR3 loop reads CASSPPKMGGSDTEAFF. CDR3 nucleotide sequence: TGTGCCAGCAGTCCCCCTAAGATGGGGGGCTCGGACACTGAAGCTTTCTTT.

This chain uses TRBV7-2 with TRBJ2-7; D remains ambiguous. The germline V gene has CDR1 SGHTA and CDR2 FQGNSA. The CDR3 consists of 14 residues. V was clipped by 5 bases and J by 4 bases, with 15 bases between them. DNA for the CDR3: TGTGCCAGCAGCCCAGTTTTGGAAATTTACGAGCAGTACTTC. It encodes CASSPVLEIYEQYF.

The gene calls are TRBV2 and TRBJ2-1, with 13 bases lining up with TRBD2. Per the germline V gene, CDR1 is SNHLY and CDR2 is FYNNEI. The trim removed 6 bases at V and 10 bases at J, leaving 9 bases unmatched. The CDR3 has 15 residues. The CDR3 DNA sequence: TGTGCCAGCAGCGGAACTAGCGGGGGGGCCCGGGAGCAGTTCTTC. It translates to CASSGTSGGAREQFF.

The J gene is TRBJ1-6, the V gene TRBV5-5, with no clear D. The V end lost 0 bases, the J end lost 7 bases, and 11 bases lay between the germline ends. Per germline, CDR1 SGHKS and CDR2 YYEKEE (reference sequence). This CDR3 has 15 amino acids. The DNA for the CDR3 is TGTGCCAGCAGCTTGGAGGCAGGAACAAATTCACCCCTCCACTTT. Its protein product is CASSLEAGTNSPLHF.

The rearrangement joins TRBV2 to TRBJ1-5; D is unclear. CDR1 SNHLY and CDR2 FYNNEI come from the germline V gene. The ends were cut back, 4 bases at V and 5 bases at J, with 12 bases in the middle. This CDR3 comprises 14 residues. The CDR3 here is CASSVEDLYQPQHF. CDR3 nucleotides: TGTGCCAGCAGTGTCGAGGATCTGTATCAGCCCCAGCATTTT. Based on the CDR3 plus reference TRBV2 and TRBJ1-5, the full variable domain is EPEVTQTPSHQVTQMGQEVILRCVPISNHLYFYWYRQILGQKVEFLVSFYNNEISEKSEIFDDQFSVERPDGSNFTLKIRSTKLEDSAMYFCASSVEDLYQPQHFGDGTRLSIL.

The rearrangement joins TRBV6-1 to TRBJ1-1; D is uncertain. CDR1 MNHNS and CDR2 SASEGT come from the germline V gene. This CDR3 is 13 amino acids long. The V gene lost 1 base and the J gene lost 4 bases, with 7 bases spanning the gap. The CDR3, as DNA: TGTGCCAGCAGTGAAGAGGGAAGCACTGAAGCTTTCTTT. It is translated as CASSEEGSTEAFF.

The chain joins TRBV29-1 to TRBJ1-2; 8 positions match TRBD1. Germline loops: CDR1 SQVTM, CDR2 ANQGSEA. J was trimmed by 6 bases and V by 6 bases; bases with no gene match: 9. This CDR3 has 13 amino acids. Written as DNA, the CDR3 is TGCAGCGTCGGACAGGGCCTTCGTAATGGCTACACCTTC. This sequence encodes CSVGQGLRNGYTF.

In this sample, this clonotype turned up once. J is TRBJ1-4 and V is TRBV30; D perhaps matches TRBD1 (6 bases). The germline CDR1 and CDR2 sequences are GTSNPN and SVGIG (reference sequence). Between the trimmed V and J ends, which lost 2 bases and 4 bases, there was a span of 11 bases. The CDR3 extends over 14 amino acids. The CDR3 DNA sequence: TGTGCCTGGAGTCAGGGGCAGTATAATGAAAAACTGTTTTTT. This sequence encodes CAWSQGQYNEKLFF.

V and J are TRBV12-3 or TRBV12-4 and TRBJ1-1; D is ambiguous. The CDR3 contains 11 residues. The V gene lost 3 bases and the J gene lost 8 bases, with 7 bases spanning the gap. The CDR3 coding sequence is TGTGCCAGCAGTTTTGGGAGGGAAGCTTTCTTT. Its protein is CASSFGREAFF.

The V gene is TRBV4-1, the J gene TRBJ1-5, with TRBD1 as a possible D gene (5 bases). Trimming took off 0 bases at V and 1 base at J, with 7 bases between the two ends. The germline gives CDR1 MGHRA, CDR2 YSYEKL. The CDR3 is 15 residues long. The CDR3 protein is CASSQDWGSNQPQHF. CDR3 bases: TGCGCCAGCAGCCAAGACTGGGGGAGCAATCAGCCCCAGCATTTT.

The chain carries TRBV24-1 and TRBJ1-1, with unresolved D. V was cut by 1 base and J by 0 bases, with 11 bases left in between. Germline V gives CDR1 KGHDR, CDR2 SFDVKD. The CDR3 length is 16 residues. The CDR3 DNA reads as TGTGCCACCAGTGATTTAAGGCCTAGTATGAACACTGAAGCTTTCTTT. Its translation: CATSDLRPSMNTEAFF.

V usage is TRBV4-1 and J usage is TRBJ1-3; D remains unclear. Germline CDR1 and CDR2: MGHRA and YSYEKL. V lost 3 bases to trimming and J lost 0 bases, with 12 bases between them. The CDR3 length is 16 residues. As DNA, the CDR3 is TGCGCCAGCAGCCAGGGAAGTGGGAACTCTGGAAACACCATATATTTT. It codes for CASSQGSGNSGNTIYF.

This sequence joins TRBV13 and TRBJ1-2, with TRBD1 identical over 8 bases. After removal of 1 base from V and 6 bases from J, the junction contained 7 bases not matched to a gene. Germline CDR1 and CDR2: PRHDT and FYEKMQ (reference sequence). This CDR3 is built from 15 residues. The chain's CDR3 is CASSLASSQGDGYTF. The CDR3 coding sequence is TGTGCCAGCAGCTTAGCTAGTTCACAGGGGGATGGCTACACCTTC.

This clonotype was detected once. The CDR3 protein is CASSLGVRAHYGYTF. CDR3 DNA sequence: TGTGCCAGCAGTTTAGGGGTCAGGGCCCACTATGGCTACACCTTC. This chain joins TRBV12-3 or TRBV12-4 and TRBJ1-2; D possibly corresponds to TRBD1 (5 bases). This CDR3 contains 15 residues. V lost 1 base, J lost 3 bases, and 12 bases lay in between.

The chain carries TRBV24-1 and TRBJ2-4, with D tentatively TRBD2 (6 bases). Germline V gene data show CDR1 as KGHDR and CDR2 as SFDVKD. This CDR3 spans 11 amino acids. V lost 6 bases to trimming and J lost 9 bases, with 8 bases between them. CDR3 nucleotides: TGTGCCACCAGTATAGCGGCCATTCAGTACTTC. This translates into CATSIAAIQYF.

V gene TRBV29-1 combines with J gene TRBJ2-3; D remains unclear. CDR3 size: 14 residues. Germline CDR1 and CDR2: SQVTM and ANQGSEA. Trimming stripped 3 bases from V and 4 bases from J, with 14 bases between. In DNA form, the CDR3 reads TGCAGCGTTGATAGTGGGATCTCGGCAGATACGCAGTATTTT. Amino acid sequence: CSVDSGISADTQYF.

The chain uses TRBV7-9 and TRBJ1-1; 7 bases match TRBD1. Germline V gene lookup returns CDR1 SEHNR and CDR2 FQNEAQ (reference sequence). This CDR3 is 16 amino acids long. Trimming took 4 bases from V and 0 from J; bases not matched to a gene: 8. CDR3: CASSYPGTEVNTEAFF. The CDR3 nucleotides read TGTGCCAGCAGCTATCCCGGGACAGAAGTGAACACTGAAGCTTTCTTT.

V gene TRBV19 combines with J gene TRBJ2-7, with D possibly TRBD2 on 6 matching bases. The CDR3 spans 16 residues. Trimming took off 2 bases at V and 0 bases at J, with 14 bases between the two ends. Germline V CDR1 and CDR2: LNHDA, SQIVND (reference sequence). The CDR3 DNA sequence: TGTGCCAGTAGTATATCTAGCGAAGAAATCTCCTACGAGCAGTACTTC. Protein product: CASSISSEEISYEQYF. The full variable domain, its missing parts supplied by reference TRBV19 and TRBJ2-7, is DGGITQSPKYLFRKEGQNVTLSCEQNLNHDAMYWYRQDPGQGLRLIYYSQIVNDFQKGDIAEGYSVSREKKESFPLTVTSAQKNPTAFYLCASSISSEEISYEQYFGPGTRLTVT.

V is TRBV18 and J is TRBJ1-5, with TRBD1 matching over 7 bases. With 1 base clipped from V and 0 bases from J, the junction kept 6 bases outside the gene matches. CDR1 and CDR2 (germline): KGHSH, LQKENI. The CDR3 runs to 17 residues. For the CDR3, the DNA is TGTGCCAGCTCACCACTGCCCCAGGGGGTTAGCAATCAGCCCCAGCATTTT. Its protein is CASSPLPQGVSNQPQHF.

The chain is built from TRBV15 and TRBJ2-7; D is ambiguous. The CDR3 totals 14 residues. Trimming shortened V by 1 base and J by 5 bases, and 12 bases separated the two germline ends. Germline V lookup: CDR1 LNHNV, CDR2 YYDKDF (reference sequence). The CDR3 DNA follows: TGTGCCACCAGCAGAGGTGGGGTATCTCACGAGCAGTACTTC. Its translation is CATSRGGVSHEQYF.

V gene TRBV11-2 combines with J gene TRBJ2-1; 9 bases are a match to TRBD2. This CDR3 has 15 residues. After removal of 3 bases from V and 5 bases from J, the junction contained 5 bases not matched to a gene. CDR1 SGHAT and CDR2 FQNNGV come from the germline V gene. CDR3 DNA: TGTGCCAGCAGCTTCGGGACTAGCTCAAACAATGAGCAGTTCTTC. It codes for CASSFGTSSNNEQFF.

This clonotype has a single count. V is TRBV9 and J is TRBJ2-5; no clear D. CDR1 SGDLS and CDR2 YYNGEE come from the germline V gene. This CDR3 has 14 amino acids. Trimming shortened V by 0 bases and J by 0 bases, and 6 bases separated the two germline ends. The CDR3, as DNA: TGTGCCAGCAGCGTAGACGGATACCAAGAGACCCAGTACTTC. Its protein product is CASSVDGYQETQYF.

The V gene is TRBV6-5, the J gene TRBJ2-1; D remains ambiguous. Germline CDR1 reads MNHEY; CDR2 reads SVGAGI. The ends were cut back, 0 bases at V and 5 bases at J, with 14 bases in the middle. The CDR3 has 16 amino acids. The CDR3 protein is CASSYSNTAVNNEQFF. Here the CDR3 DNA reads TGTGCCAGCAGTTACTCGAACACGGCGGTCAACAATGAGCAGTTCTTC.

The rearrangement links TRBV27 to TRBJ2-3; D is uncertain. Germline values: CDR1 MNHEY, CDR2 SMNVEV (reference sequence). Trimming left V 6 bases short and J 5 bases short, with 12 bases between. The CDR3 runs to 13 residues. In DNA, the CDR3 is TGTGCCAGCAGCTGGCTGGGTGTAGATACGCAGTATTTT. Translation: CASSWLGVDTQYF.

V usage is TRBV11-2 and J usage is TRBJ2-5; 9 bases are shared with TRBD2. This CDR3 has 15 residues. Germline assignment: CDR1 SGHAT and CDR2 FQNNGV. The ends lost 5 bases at V and 1 base at J; junction bases unmatched: 5. DNA of the CDR3: TGTGCCAGCAGCCCGACTAGCGGTGCCCAAGAGACCCAGTACTTC. Its translation is CASSPTSGAQETQYF. Combining the CDR3 with reference TRBV11-2 and TRBJ2-5 gives the whole variable domain EAGVAQSPRYKIIEKRQSVAFWCNPISGHATLYWYQQILGQGPKLLIQFQNNGVVDDSQLPKDRFSAERLKGVDSTLKIQPAKLEDSAVYLCASSPTSGAQETQYFGPGTRLLVL.